This TCR beta chain stems from a study of T cells in Graves' hyperthyroidism and ophthalmopathy (dated by TCRdb to between 2019 and 2020). Describing the broader study: Peripheral blood samples were taken at the time of initial diagnosis, prior to any treatment. TCR V-J signatures able to tell the groups apart were searched for in a discovery cohort of 100 patients, of whom more than 40 had Graves' ophthalmopathy and more than 55 had stable Graves' hyperthyroidism. Prospective prediction of ophthalmopathy was tested in an independent validation cohort consisting of fewer than 20 hyperthyroidism patients and around 16 patients who later progressed to ophthalmopathy. The roughly 91 discovery patients were randomly split 7:3 into training and test sets. In addition, the study compared T-cell repertoires in thyroid tissue and in blood from about 6 Graves' hyperthyroidism patients. Following sampling, methimazole starting at 30 mg daily was given to hyperthyroidism patients, and high-dose intravenous methylprednisolone was given to ophthalmopathy patients. According to the paper, TCR Vbeta CDR3 sequencing was carried out on over 130 peripheral blood samples, which came from 40 to 45 ophthalmopathy, approximately 78 hyperthyroidism and roughly 17 progressor patients. Points the paper makes about the study in general: Ophthalmopathy was separated from stable hyperthyroidism by a 13 V-J signature model, with around 88% sensitivity and just over 81% specificity obtained in cross-validation and 80%/75% obtained in testing. In validation, the model predicted progression to ophthalmopathy a median of roughly 6.5 months before onset, with roughly 68% sensitivity and about 75% specificity. No statistical method was used to set the sample size in advance, and investigators knew the group allocation. Most expanded thyroid clonotypes (frequency above 0.001) were also detected in blood, a finding suggesting that blood repertoires may reflect thyroid immune responses.

Stable Graves' hyperthyroidism was defined as the absence of progression to ophthalmopathy over 18 months of follow-up. Hyperthyroidism patients were newly diagnosed, had a disease duration of under 2 months, and were aged 18 to 65 years. Patients with uncontrolled infections, other autoimmune diseases, pregnancy or lactation were excluded. Clinical symptoms, serum thyroxine and TRAb, thyroid ultrasound, and orbital computed tomography formed the basis for the diagnoses. Ficoll-Paque density gradient centrifugation was used to isolate PBMCs from about 10 ml of fresh peripheral blood. Trizol reagent was used to extract total RNA, and RNA quality was then checked on an Agilent 2100 Bioanalyzer. TCR beta CDR3 regions were amplified from RNA transcripts. The TCR CDR3 was subjected to a first round of RT-PCR using the HTBI primer set and the Qiagen OneStep RT-PCR kit. The libraries were constructed in a second round of multiplex PCR and then size-selected and purified. The libraries were sequenced on an Illumina HiSeq2000 using paired-end 100 bp reads. The authors' analysis ran thus. SOAPnuke was used to process the raw data, removing reads that contained adapters or uncalled bases, had a mean Phred below 15, or lacked an exact match to the constant primer or identifier. COPE v1.2.5 was used to merge high-quality paired reads, and clonotypes were defined as unique nucleotide sequences. MiTCR v1.1 was used to align clonotypes to the IMGT TRBV, TRBD and TRBJ reference segments. Only V-J combinations with frequency above 0.0001, covering 99% to 99.2% of repertoires, were analysed. The TCS score was defined as the ratio of F50 (clonal expansion) to E x V (chaos), calculated using BLOSUM62-based TCRdist between CDR3 peptides within each V-J. Welch's t-statistics and random forest reduced roughly 530 V-J features to 10 to 15, which were used in a naive Bayes classifier (R e1071). TCRdb applied fastp at Q25 and MiXCR to the public reads, then kept only in-frame beta chains. Rows with one shared CDR3 protein collapse into an entry with the most common genes and DNA. The V and J calls, along with clone size, are taken from TCRdb and not from the paper's own processing. A total of some 620,000 distinct CDR3 sequences appear in this sample, 15% to 20% of them only once. The ten biggest clones cover 3% to 4.5% of the sample.

This clonotype has a count of ten or more. The specificity of this receptor is unknown. Per-base qualities were not stored, and no clone one base away is much larger. From the cysteine through the phenylalanine, the CDR3 covers 14 amino acids. The retained sequence is limited to the CDR3, 42 bases, with the frame set at the first base. CDR1 and CDR2 are drawn from the germline V gene: MDHEN, SYDVKM. V trim: 4 bases; J trim: 4 bases; unmatched bases: 4. The sample comprised blood. This sequence was found in a woman aged 25 to 39 with Graves' hyperthyroidism. The V gene is TRBV28 and the J gene is TRBJ2-3; 8 bases in between match TRBD1. The CDR3 region reads CASSSGGDADTQYF. The bases read TGTGCCAGCAGTTCAGGGGGCGACGCAGATACGCAGTATTTT. With the portions outside the CDR3 filled from the reference TRBV28 and TRBJ2-3 genes, the complete variable region becomes DVKVTQSSRYLVKRTGEKVFLECVQDMDHENMFWYRQDPGLGLRLIYFSYDVKMKEKGDIPEGYSVSREKKERFSLILESASTNQTSMYLCASSSGGDADTQYFGPGTRLTVL.